This T cell receptor (beta chain) is drawn from a study of blood T cell repertoires in COVID-19. In the authors' methods: Amplification of reference gene primers was used by the study to estimate nucleated cell counts. The assay was immunoSEQ multiplex PCR, and TCRdb's table has in-frame clones only and misses some. V, J and clone size are taken as reported in that table, and D and trimming were inferred from the DNA itself. The data show hundreds of thousands of clones, with approximately 86% seen just once and less than 2.5% held by the top ten. CDR3 length: 14 residues. With 3 bases clipped from V and 5 bases from J, the junction kept 3 bases outside the gene matches. The germline gives CDR1 MDHEN, CDR2 SYDVKM.

What was sequenced was peripheral blood. This TCR was recovered from a man between 18 and 29 years old with active or convalescent COVID-19. This rearrangement joins TRBV28 to TRBJ1-1; TRBD1 aligns across 10 bases. Written as DNA, the CDR3 is TGTGCCAGCAGTTTCTGGGACAGGGGAACTGAAGCTTTCTTT. Translation gives CASSFWDRGTEAFF. The full variable domain, completed using reference TRBV28 and TRBJ1-1, is DVKVTQSSRYLVKRTGEKVFLECVQDMDHENMFWYRQDPGLGLRLIYFSYDVKMKEKGDIPEGYSVSREKKERFSLILESASTNQTSMYLCASSFWDRGTEAFFGQGTRLTVV.